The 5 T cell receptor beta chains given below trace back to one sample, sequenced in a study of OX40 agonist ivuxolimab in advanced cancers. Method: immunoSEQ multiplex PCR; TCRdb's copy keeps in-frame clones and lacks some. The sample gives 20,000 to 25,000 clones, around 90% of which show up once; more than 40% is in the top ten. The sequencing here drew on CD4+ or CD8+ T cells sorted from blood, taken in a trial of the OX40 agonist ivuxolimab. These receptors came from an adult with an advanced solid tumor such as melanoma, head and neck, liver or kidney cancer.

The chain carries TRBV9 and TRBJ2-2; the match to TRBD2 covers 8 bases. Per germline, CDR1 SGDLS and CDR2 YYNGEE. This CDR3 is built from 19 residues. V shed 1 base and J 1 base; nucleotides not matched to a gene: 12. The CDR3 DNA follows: TGTGCCAGCAGCGTATATAGGGAGGGGCTAGCGGGGAACACCGGGGAGCTGTTTTTT. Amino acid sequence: CASSVYREGLAGNTGELFF.

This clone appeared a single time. The CDR3 DNA follows: TGTGCCAGCAGTGTTGCTAGCGGATACGAGCAGTACTTC. It is translated as CASSVASGYEQYF. The V gene is TRBV25-1, the J gene TRBJ2-7; 7 nucleotides match TRBD2. CDR1 is MGHDK and CDR2 is SYGVNS in the germline V gene. After removal of 4 bases from V and 4 bases from J, the junction contained 4 bases not matched to a gene. The CDR3 covers 13 residues.

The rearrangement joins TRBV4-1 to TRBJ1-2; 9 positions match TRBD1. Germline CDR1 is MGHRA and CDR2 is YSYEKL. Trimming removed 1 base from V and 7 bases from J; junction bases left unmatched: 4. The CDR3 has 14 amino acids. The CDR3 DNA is TGCGCCAGCAGCCAAGGAACAGGGGGCGGTGGCTACACCTTC. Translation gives CASSQGTGGGGYTF.

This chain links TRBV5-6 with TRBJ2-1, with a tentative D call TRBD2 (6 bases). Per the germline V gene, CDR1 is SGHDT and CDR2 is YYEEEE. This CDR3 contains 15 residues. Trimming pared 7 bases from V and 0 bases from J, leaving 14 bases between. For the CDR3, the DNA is TGTGCCAGCTCTCGGGGAGGAGACTCCTACAATGAGCAGTTCTTC. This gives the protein CASSRGGDSYNEQFF.

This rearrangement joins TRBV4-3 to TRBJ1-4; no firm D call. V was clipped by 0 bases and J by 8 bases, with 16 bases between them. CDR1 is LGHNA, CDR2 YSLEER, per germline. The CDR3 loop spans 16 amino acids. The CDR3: CASSQERAAGGEKLFF. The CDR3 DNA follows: TGCGCCAGCAGCCAAGAACGGGCAGCGGGAGGCGAAAAACTGTTTTTT.